This entry lists 12 T cell receptor beta chains sequenced from one sample in a study of T cell responses to AZD1222 COVID-19 vaccine. Some clones are missing from TCRdb's copy, which holds only in-frame ones; the method was immunoSEQ multiplex PCR. The profile shows tens of thousands of clones, around 87% of them singletons. The sample here was peripheral blood, taken on day 0 of AZD1222 vaccination. Receptors originate from an adult in good health.

V usage is TRBV4-1 and J usage is TRBJ1-3; D gene uncertain. CDR3 size: 16 residues. From germline, CDR1 is MGHRA and CDR2 YSYEKL. V was pared by 4 bases and J by 0 bases, with 13 bases between. The CDR3 protein is CASSRFSGRSGNTIYF. CDR3 DNA: TGCGCCAGCAGCCGTTTTTCCGGCCGCTCTGGAAACACCATATATTTT.

The chain employs TRBV7-9 and TRBJ2-5; weak D call: TRBD1 (6 bases). The CDR3 runs to 18 residues. Germline lookup yields CDR1 SEHNR and CDR2 FQNEAQ (reference sequence). V gave up 5 bases and J gave up 2 bases, with 24 bases separating them. CDR3 in amino acids: CASSRVRETGLPQETQYF. The CDR3, as DNA: TGTGCCAGCAGCCGAGTTAGAGAAACAGGGCTGCCACAAGAGACCCAGTACTTC.

This clone was seen only once. This chain uses TRBV7-9 with TRBJ1-4; no firm D call. Germline V CDR1 and CDR2: SEHNR, FQNEAQ (reference sequence). The CDR3 spans 15 residues. V was cut by 4 bases and J by 6 bases, with 15 bases left in between. The CDR3 nucleotides are TGTGCCAGCAGCTCACCGCGGGTTGGAGATGAAAAACTGTTTTTT. Its translation: CASSSPRVGDEKLFF.

The chain employs TRBV12-3 or TRBV12-4 and TRBJ2-7; D is possibly TRBD2 (7 bases). The CDR3 is 13 amino acids. V was cut by 3 bases and J by 3 bases, with 9 bases left in between. The CDR3 is CASSFRGGYEQYF. The CDR3 nucleotides are TGTGCCAGCAGTTTTAGGGGGGGCTACGAGCAGTACTTC.

The gene calls are TRBV6-2 or TRBV6-3 and TRBJ2-3; 10 bases match TRBD1. J lost 4 bases, V lost 5 bases, and 9 bases had no gene match. Germline V gives CDR1 MNHEY, CDR2 SVGEGT. This CDR3 contains 16 residues. Here the CDR3 reads CASSDTGTGVADTQYF. CDR3 bases: TGTGCCAGCAGTGACACCGGGACAGGGGTGGCAGATACGCAGTATTTT.

This clone occurred a few times. The chain recombines TRBV4-1 with TRBJ2-3; D is perhaps TRBD2 (6 bases). Germline V gives CDR1 MGHRA, CDR2 YSYEKL. V gave up 1 base and J gave up 6 bases, with 11 bases separating them. CDR3 length: 14 residues. In DNA form, the CDR3 reads TGCGCCAGCAGCCAAGGGTTGGAGGGGGATACGCAGTATTTT. It encodes CASSQGLEGDTQYF.

V and J are TRBV10-3 and TRBJ1-5, with 9 nucleotides matching TRBD1. The J segment lost 5 bases and the V segment lost 6 bases, leaving 5 bases of the junction unmatched. Germline V gene sequence: CDR1 ENHRY, CDR2 SYGVKD. The CDR3 has 14 amino acids. CDR3 in amino acids: CAIRPGQGHQPQHF. The CDR3 bases are TGTGCCATCAGACCGGGACAGGGACATCAGCCCCAGCATTTT.

This rearrangement joins TRBV19 to TRBJ2-1, with 12 positions matching TRBD2. This CDR3 is built from 15 residues. Germline trimming cut 4 bases from V and 4 bases from J; bases unmatched to any gene: 2. Germline CDR1 LNHDA, CDR2 SQIVND (reference sequence). CDR3 region: CASSTGTSGYNEQFF. In DNA form, the CDR3 reads TGTGCCAGTAGTACAGGGACTAGCGGGTACAATGAGCAGTTCTTC.

The chain couples TRBV3-1 (or the pseudogene TRBV3-2) to TRBJ1-3; D is ambiguous. The CDR3 spans 14 residues. Germline values: CDR1 LGHDT, CDR2 YNNKEL (reference sequence). Trimming cost V 1 base and J 2 bases, with 6 bases left between them. The CDR3 here is CASSQGGTGNTIYF. As DNA, the CDR3 is TGTGCCAGCAGCCAAGGGGGAACTGGAAACACCATATATTTT.

The rearrangement joins TRBV28 to TRBJ2-7; 7 nucleotides match TRBD1. With 5 bases clipped from V and 5 bases from J, the junction kept 3 bases outside the gene matches. This CDR3 is built from 12 residues. Germline CDR1 reads MDHEN; CDR2 reads SYDVKM. As DNA, the CDR3 is TGTGCCAGCAGTCGACAGGGCCACGAGCAGTACTTC. Its protein product is CASSRQGHEQYF.

The chain combines TRBV5-4 with TRBJ2-3; 11 nucleotides agree with TRBD2. Germline V gives CDR1 SGHNT, CDR2 YYREEE (reference sequence). This CDR3 region has 15 residues. V dropped 4 bases and J dropped 4; count of bases not matched to a gene: 5. Here the CDR3 DNA reads TGTGCCAGCAGCCTTAGCGGGAGGGTCTCAGATACGCAGTATTTT. Its protein is CASSLSGRVSDTQYF.

The chain combines TRBV4-2 with TRBJ1-5; tentative D call: TRBD1 (6 bases). CDR3 length: 14 amino acids. The germline V gene has CDR1 LGHNA and CDR2 YNFKEQ. V shed 9 bases and J shed 3 bases, with 15 bases lying between them. Here the CDR3 reads CASAHGQFNQPQHF. Here the CDR3 DNA reads TGTGCCAGTGCTCACGGACAGTTCAATCAGCCCCAGCATTTT.